The rows below give T cell receptor beta chains drawn from one sample of a study of T-cell memory formation after mild COVID-19. One entry per CDR3 protein results from TCRdb running MiXCR on the 5' RACE reads. The sample has hundreds of thousands of distinct CDR3 sequences, less than 25% seen once. The source material was PBMCs or a T cell subset sorted from them (not recorded which). All receptors derive from an adult woman who had mild COVID-19 (a few samples of this study predate the infection). Cell type and time point are not known. CDR3s include the opening cysteine and the closing phenylalanine or tryptophan. A D gene is named only where the DNA matches it firmly. Clone size, where shown, is once, few, many, or a class for clones that have expanded.

d_call	v_call	clone_size	j_call	cdr3_nt	cdr3_aa
.	TRBV3-1	few	TRBJ1-1	TGTGCCAGCAGCCAAGAAACCATGAACACTGAAGCTTTCTTT	CASSQETMNTEAFF
.	TRBV4-2	few	TRBJ2-2	TGTGCCAGCAGCCAACTCCCCGGGGGAAACACCGGGGAGCTGTTTTTT	CASSQLPGGNTGELFF
.	TRBV5-1	many	TRBJ2-5	TGCGCCAGCAGCTACTCGATCCAAGAGACCCAGTACTTC	CASSYSIQETQYF
TRBD1	TRBV7-6	.	TRBJ2-4	TGTGCCAGCAGCTTAGGGCAGGGGGTCAACATTCAGTACTTC	CASSLGQGVNIQYF
TRBD1	TRBV7-9	few	TRBJ1-1	TGTGCCAGCAGCTCCACGTATGCGGGGGACAGGGCGAGCGGGCTTCGGGCTTTCTTT	CASSSTYAGDRASGLRAFF
TRBD1	TRBV5-5	many	TRBJ2-1	TGTGCCAGCAGTCCCCGGCCAGGGGGCGGGCGCGACAATGAGCAGTTCTTC	CASSPRPGGGRDNEQFF
.	TRBV7-7	.	TRBJ2-5	TGTGCTAGCAGCCGACGGGTAGGGTTCCAAGAGACCCAGTACTTC	CASSRRVGFQETQYF
.	TRBV20-1	few	TRBJ2-5	TGCAGTGCTAGAGCAGGTCCCCCAGAGACCCAGTACTTC	CSARAGPPETQYF
.	TRBV7-9	.	TRBJ1-1	TGTGCCAGCAGCCGGACAACAGGGAACACTGAAGCTTTCTTT	CASSRTTGNTEAFF
.	TRBV10-3	few	TRBJ1-1	TGTGCCATCAGGATGGACGGGAACACTGAAGCTTTCTTT	CAIRMDGNTEAFF